Presented here are 3 T cell receptor beta chains from one specimen sequenced in a study of T cell repertoires in cytomegalovirus infection. MiXCR, applied by TCRdb to the reads, yields one record per CDR3 protein. The table shows 150,000 to 200,000 distinct CDR3 sequences, with 15% to 20% occurring only once. Sequences were obtained from CD8+ T cells from PBMCs. The origin of the receptors is a human donor in good health (CMV status not recorded). Some clones in this sample may be carry-over from other donors' samples.

This clonotype was counted only a few times. The CDR3, as DNA: TGTGCCAGCAGTTTAATTGTTAGCGGGACAGGCACAGATACGCAGTATTTT. Amino acid sequence: CASSLIVSGTGTDTQYF. The V call is TRBV28, the J call TRBJ2-3; a weak D match, TRBD2 (8 bases). Germline CDR1 MDHEN, CDR2 SYDVKM. V lost 2 bases and J 1 base, leaving 16 bases between the germline ends. CDR3 length: 17 amino acids.

This sequence joins TRBV9 and TRBJ1-5; D is unclear. This CDR3 region has 14 residues. Germline V lookup: CDR1 SGDLS, CDR2 YYNGEE. The V gene lost 0 bases and the J gene lost 2 bases, with 6 bases spanning the gap. CDR3 residues: CASSVGSGNQPQHF. CDR3 nucleotide sequence: TGTGCCAGCAGCGTAGGTAGTGGCAATCAGCCCCAGCATTTT.

This clonotype has a handful of counts. The rearrangement joins TRBV6-4 to TRBJ1-5; D possibly corresponds to TRBD1 (6 bases). V gave up 5 bases and J gave up 1 base, with 6 bases separating them. The CDR3 covers 13 residues. Germline CDR1 and CDR2: MRHNA and SNTAGT. CDR3 loop: CASSTGSNQPQHF. CDR3 in DNA: TGTGCCAGCAGTACAGGGAGCAATCAGCCCCAGCATTTT.